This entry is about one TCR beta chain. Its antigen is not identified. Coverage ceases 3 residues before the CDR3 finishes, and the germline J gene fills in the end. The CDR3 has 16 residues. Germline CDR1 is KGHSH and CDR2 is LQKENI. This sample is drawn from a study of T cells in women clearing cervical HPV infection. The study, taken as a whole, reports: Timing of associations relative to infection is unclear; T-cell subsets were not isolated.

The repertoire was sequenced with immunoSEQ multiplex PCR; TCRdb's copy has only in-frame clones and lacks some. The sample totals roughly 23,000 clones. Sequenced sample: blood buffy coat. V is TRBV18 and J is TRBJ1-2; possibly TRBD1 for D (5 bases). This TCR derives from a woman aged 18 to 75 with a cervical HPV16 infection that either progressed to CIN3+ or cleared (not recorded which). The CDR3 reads CASSPRGRSGTDTYTF. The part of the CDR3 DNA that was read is TGTGCCAGCTCACCCCGGGGGAGGTCGGGCACAGATACC.